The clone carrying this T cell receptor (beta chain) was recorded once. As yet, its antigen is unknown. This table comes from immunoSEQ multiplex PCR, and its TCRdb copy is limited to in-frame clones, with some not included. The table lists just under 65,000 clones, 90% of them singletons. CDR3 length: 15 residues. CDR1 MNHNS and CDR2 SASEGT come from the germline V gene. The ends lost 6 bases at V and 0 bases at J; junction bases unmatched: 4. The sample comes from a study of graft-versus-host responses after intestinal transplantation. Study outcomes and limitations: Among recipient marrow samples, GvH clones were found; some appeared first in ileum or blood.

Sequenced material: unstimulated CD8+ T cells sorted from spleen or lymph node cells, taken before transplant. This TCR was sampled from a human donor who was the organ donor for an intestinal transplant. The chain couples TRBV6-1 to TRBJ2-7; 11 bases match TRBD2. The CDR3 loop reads CASSLAGGRSYEQYF. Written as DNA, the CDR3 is TGTGCCAGCAGCCTAGCGGGAGGACGCTCCTACGAGCAGTACTTC.